This T cell receptor (beta chain) was sequenced for a study of CD8 T cells in Susac syndrome. Comment on this clonotype: A read error may produce the germline difference seen at one junction end.

Reverse transcription of roughly 0.5 to 1 ug RNA was performed with random hexamers. TCRdb passed the immunoSEQ multiplex PCR reads through MiXCR, listing each CDR3 protein once. The table shows roughly 120,000 distinct CDR3 sequences, with around 96% occurring only once. The receptor was isolated from a human donor in good health. The material sequenced was CD4+ T cells from PBMCs.

CDR3 in amino acids: CASRPDRIGTDTQYF. The CDR3 DNA follows: TGTGCCAGCAGGCCGGACCGAATTGGCACGGATACGCAGTATTTT. The V and J genes are TRBV27 and TRBJ2-3; D gene ambiguous. CDR1 MNHEY and CDR2 SMNVEV come from the germline V gene (reference sequence). The CDR3 totals 15 residues.